The T cell receptor (beta chain) described here comes from a study of T-cell reconstitution after alpha-beta-depleted transplantation in children listed by TCRdb under 2016. Regarding the study in general: Using TCR repertoire profiling, the study quantitatively followed how T-cell immune reconstitution unfolded in children after TCRalphabeta/CD19-depleted allogeneic hematopoietic cell transplantation. The study at large found these results: About two months after transplant, the apparently early recovery of alphabetaT-cell counts reportedly depended on just several hundred clones that had expanded rapidly and came from non-depleted graft cells. In some patients, high TCRbeta diversity at day 60 was attributed to recipient T cells and intrathymic progenitors that had survived conditioning. Hyperexpanded clone frequencies declined over subsequent months; after one year, T-cell counts and TCRbeta diversity were mostly attributed to newly produced T cells.

The treatment or condition label, as the study defines it: allogeneic hematopoietic cell transplantation with graft depleted of TCRalphabeta T cells and CD19 B cells. The transplant recipients were children given TCRalphabeta/CD19-depleted allogeneic hematopoietic cell grafts. Comments on this clonotype: What antigen it recognizes has not been identified. No base quality information exists; no much larger clone differs at one position.

Library generation was performed with PCR. The listed sequencing device is Illumina HiSeq 2500. TCR library preparation used molecular barcoding, with unique molecular identifiers applied to normalize quantification of the TCRbeta repertoire. The public reads were quality trimmed at Q25 with fastp and then assembled into clones with MiXCR by TCRdb, keeping productive beta chains. Rows merge per CDR3 protein into single entries with the most common DNA and genes. This sample lists approximately 800,000 distinct CDR3 sequences; roughly 15% were detected once. The leading ten clones occupy roughly 5% of the sample. At the junction V is shortened by 6 bases and J by 8 bases; bases outside the gene matches: 6. The CDR3, from cysteine to phenylalanine, totals 13 residues. CDR3 DNA is the only sequence kept; it has 39 bases, read in frame from the first base.

This chain is built from TRBV12-3 or TRBV12-4 and TRBJ2-2; 7 nucleotides in the junction match TRBD2. This TCR derives from a male patient aged 10-17 years who had a stem cell transplant for acute lymphoblastic leukemia, so the T cells may come from the graft donor. Sample: PBMCs, mostly from graft donor cells, taken 360 days after TCRalphabeta/CD19-depleted stem cell transplant. The sequence in DNA is TGTGCCAGCAGCGAGACTAGCATAGGGGAGCTGTTTTTT. Translated, this is CASSETSIGELFF.